These T cell receptor beta chains were read from a single sample in a study of blood T cell repertoires in COVID-19. Using immunoSEQ multiplex PCR, the repertoire was profiled, and TCRdb retains in-frame clones only, with some absent. The sample carries roughly 250,000 clones, more than 75% recorded once. Sequencing input: PBMCs or T cells enriched from blood (not recorded which). All receptors come from a woman aged 50 to 60 who had recovered from COVID-19. Both conserved end residues are part of each CDR3. Each record gives: V gene, clone size, J gene, D gene, CDR3 length, CDR3 protein, CDR3 DNA. D genes are given only for firm matches. Clone size is not always given. Where it is, it says once, few, many or a class for expanded clones.

TRBV5-6	-	TRBJ1-2	-	14	CASSLSGRSYGYTF	TGTGCCAGCAGCTTGTCTGGCAGAAGTTATGGCTACACCTTC
TRBV27	-	TRBJ2-7	TRBD2	15	CASSLAQTSGTVRYF	TGTGCCAGCAGTTTGGCCCAGACTAGCGGGACCGTTCGGTACTTC
TRBV5-5	once	TRBJ1-4	-	16	CASSRMDSATNEKLFF	TGTGCCAGCAGCCGTATGGACAGTGCAACTAATGAAAAACTGTTTTTT
TRBV18	-	TRBJ1-2	-	13	CASSPTTYDGYTF	TGTGCCAGCTCACCAACGACATACGATGGCTACACCTTC
TRBV7-2	-	TRBJ2-2	TRBD2	14	CASGSAGATGELFF	TGTGCCAGTGGGTCGGCGGGAGCTACCGGGGAGCTGTTTTTT
TRBV28	once	TRBJ2-4	TRBD2	14	CATSLASGFRIQYF	TGTGCCACCAGCCTGGCTAGCGGGTTTCGGATTCAGTACTTC
TRBV3-1/TRBV3-2	-	TRBJ2-3	-	13	CASSRSGADTQYF	TGTGCCAGCAGCCGTAGCGGCGCAGATACGCAGTATTTT
TRBV19	-	TRBJ2-3	TRBD2	15	CASSQETSGRDTQYF	TGTGCCAGTAGCCAGGAGACTAGCGGGAGAGATACGCAGTATTTT
TRBV18	-	TRBJ1-5	-	14	CASSPGQGGQPQHF	TGTGCCAGCTCACCGGGGCAGGGCGGCCAGCCCCAGCATTTT
TRBV7-2	once	TRBJ2-2	-	17	CASSASAAEGSAGELFF	TGTGCCAGCAGCGCGTCGGCCGCTGAGGGTTCCGCCGGGGAGCTGTTTTTT
TRBV18	-	TRBJ1-1	TRBD1	14	CASSPSGGNTEAFF	TGTGCCAGCTCACCTTCAGGGGGGAACACTGAAGCTTTCTTT
TRBV5-1	-	TRBJ2-7	TRBD1	13	CASSFPRGHEQYF	TGCGCCAGCAGCTTTCCCAGGGGGCACGAGCAGTACTTC
TRBV11-3	-	TRBJ2-3	TRBD2	14	CASSLRGNTDTQYF	TGTGCCAGCTCATTGCGGGGGAACACAGATACGCAGTATTTT
TRBV9	-	TRBJ2-1	-	15	CASSLQVGSYNEQFF	TGTGCCAGCAGCCTTCAGGTAGGCTCCTACAATGAGCAGTTCTTC
TRBV7-3	-	TRBJ2-2	TRBD2	16	CASSSGTSGTTGELFF	TGTGCCAGCAGCTCTGGGACTAGCGGGACCACCGGGGAGCTGTTTTTT
TRBV7-3	-	TRBJ2-1	-	14	CASSRPGLSNEQFF	TGTGCCAGCAGCAGACCGGGACTCTCCAATGAGCAGTTCTTC
TRBV29-1	-	TRBJ2-2	TRBD2	15	CSVDLSSGVTGELFF	TGCAGCGTTGACCTCTCCAGCGGGGTCACCGGGGAGCTGTTTTTT
TRBV27	once	TRBJ1-1	-	14	CASSLYRSPDGAFF	TGTGCCAGCAGTTTATACAGGAGCCCGGATGGAGCTTTCTTT
TRBV19	-	TRBJ2-1	-	16	CASSIVYIKSLYEQFF	TGTGCCAGTAGTATAGTTTACATCAAAAGTTTGTATGAGCAGTTCTTC
TRBV4-1	-	TRBJ1-6	TRBD1	19	CASSLGTGGFASYNSPLHF	TGCGCCAGCAGCCTTGGGACAGGGGGCTTTGCTTCCTATAATTCACCCCTCCACTTT
TRBV30	-	TRBJ1-1	-	12	CAWRDRNTEAFF	TGTGCCTGGAGAGACAGGAACACTGAAGCTTTCTTT
TRBV4-1	-	TRBJ2-7	-	13	CASSQDGLREQYF	TGCGCCAGCAGCCAGGACGGACTACGCGAGCAGTACTTC
TRBV30	-	TRBJ1-1	-	13	CAWSQGWMTEAFF	TGTGCCTGGAGTCAGGGTTGGATGACTGAAGCTTTCTTT
TRBV9	-	TRBJ1-1	-	14	CASSVESGNTEAFF	TGTGCCAGCAGCGTAGAGTCAGGGAACACTGAAGCTTTCTTT
TRBV7-9	-	TRBJ1-2	-	13	CASSLPGSRGYTF	TGTGCCAGCAGCCTTCCGGGATCGCGAGGCTACACCTTC
TRBV28	-	TRBJ1-1	-	11	CASTGNTEAFF	TGTGCCAGCACAGGGAACACTGAAGCTTTCTTT
TRBV18	-	TRBJ2-2	TRBD2	15	CASSPKREGPGELFF	TGTGCCAGCTCACCGAAGCGGGAGGGCCCCGGGGAGCTGTTTTTT
TRBV19	-	TRBJ1-2	TRBD1	17	CASSIDHSGQRGYGYTF	TGTGCCAGTAGTATAGATCACTCGGGACAGAGAGGCTATGGCTACACCTTC
TRBV27	-	TRBJ1-1	-	13	CASRSREGTEAFF	TGTGCCAGCCGTTCGAGAGAGGGCACTGAAGCTTTCTTT
TRBV20-1	-	TRBJ1-3	-	13	CSASQGLGNTIYF	TGCAGTGCTAGTCAGGGTTTAGGAAACACCATATATTTT
TRBV4-3	-	TRBJ1-5	-	15	CASSQDSGGGQPQHF	TGCGCCAGCAGCCAAGACTCGGGGGGGGGCCAGCCCCAGCATTTT